One sample yielded the 20 T cell receptor beta chains listed below, sequenced in a study of T cells in Graves' hyperthyroidism and ophthalmopathy. It was RNA transcripts that yielded the amplified TCR beta CDR3 regions. First-round RT-PCR targeting the TCR CDR3 was performed with the HTBI primer set. One entry per CDR3 protein results from TCRdb running MiXCR on the multiplex PCR reads. The table lists about 480,000 distinct CDR3 sequences, approximately 25% of them singletons. The sequencing input was blood. Receptors originate from a woman between 25 and 40 years old with Graves' ophthalmopathy.

This clonotype has ten or more counts. CDR3 bases: TGTGCCAGCAGTTTGAGGCAGGGGAACGACGAGCAGTACTTC. Its translation is CASSLRQGNDEQYF. The chain links TRBV6-5 to TRBJ2-7, with D maybe TRBD1 (6 bases). Germline values: CDR1 MNHEY, CDR2 SVGAGI. Trimming pared 4 bases from V and 5 bases from J, leaving 15 bases between. The CDR3 extends over 14 amino acids.

The chain joins TRBV6-1 to TRBJ2-5; 9 nucleotides agree with TRBD1. The length of the CDR3 is 14 residues. V lost 7 bases to trimming and J lost 5 bases; unmatched junction nucleotides: 8. CDR1 MNHNS and CDR2 SASEGT come from the germline V gene. The CDR3 region is CASTQRTGAETQYF. CDR3 sequence (DNA): TGTGCCAGCACTCAAAGGACAGGGGCTGAGACCCAGTACTTC.

In this sample, this clonotype turned up a few times. This sequence may be a read error, since a much larger clone differs from it by one base. The chain has TRBV5-1 and TRBJ2-7, with D perhaps matching TRBD1 (5 bases). In germline, CDR1 is SGHRS, CDR2 YFSETQ. Trimming shortened V by 3 bases and J by 0 bases, and 10 bases separated the two germline ends. The CDR3 runs to 14 residues. The CDR3 here is CASSSDTRSYEQYF. CDR3 nucleotides: TGCGCCAGCAGCTCGGACACTCGCTCCTACGAGCAGTACTTC.

In its sample, this clonotype was seen many times. The chain couples TRBV12-3 or TRBV12-4 to TRBJ2-2; possible D gene TRBD2, 6 bases. The CDR3 is 15 residues long. V lost 7 bases to trimming and J lost 1 base, with 13 bases between them. CDR3 protein: CASTRWEENTGELFF. CDR3 sequence (DNA): TGTGCCAGCACCCGGTGGGAGGAGAACACCGGGGAGCTGTTTTTT.

The chain carries TRBV15 and TRBJ2-7, with TRBD1 matching 8 bases. The V segment lost 4 bases and the J segment 0 bases; nucleotides outside the gene matches: 2. CDR3 length: 14 amino acids. Germline values: CDR1 LNHNV, CDR2 YYDKDF (reference sequence). CDR3 nucleotide sequence: TGTGCCACCAGCACCGGGACAGGCTCCTACGAGCAGTACTTC. This encodes CATSTGTGSYEQYF.

This clonotype was seen ten or more times. This chain connects TRBV6-5 to TRBJ1-2, with D maybe TRBD1 (5 bases). The CDR3 covers 14 residues. Trimming cost V 1 base and J 6 bases, with 12 bases left between them. The germline gives CDR1 MNHEY, CDR2 SVGAGI. As DNA, the CDR3 is TGTGCCAGCAGTTACTTGGGTGGGGGAGATGGCTACACCTTC. It is translated as CASSYLGGGDGYTF.

The table lists this clonotype with a few counts. CDR3 DNA sequence: TGTGCCAGCAGCTTTGGGGTCGTCCCTGAAGCTTTCTTT. Translated: CASSFGVVPEAFF. J is TRBJ1-1 and V is TRBV5-5; D is unresolved. The CDR3 runs to 13 residues. Per the germline V gene, CDR1 is SGHKS and CDR2 is YYEKEE (reference sequence). V was pared by 2 bases and J by 6 bases, with 11 bases between.

The chain combines TRBV24-1 with TRBJ2-7; D might be TRBD1 (5 bases). The CDR3 runs to 13 residues. The V and J ends lost 4 bases and 3 bases respectively, with 9 bases between them. Germline V gives CDR1 KGHDR, CDR2 SFDVKD. The CDR3 reads CATSEQGGYEQYF. DNA of the CDR3: TGTGCCACCAGTGAGCAGGGCGGCTACGAGCAGTACTTC.

Only a few counts were recorded for this clonotype. The gene calls are TRBV29-1 and TRBJ2-7; either TRBD1 or TRBD2 may fit D (5 bases each). The CDR3 is made up of 13 amino acids. Germline CDR1 is SQVTM and CDR2 is ANQGSEA. Trimming removed 2 bases from V and 1 base from J, with 9 bases in between. The CDR3 is CSVERDGSYEQYF. In nucleotides, the CDR3 is TGCAGCGTTGAACGGGACGGGTCCTACGAGCAGTACTTC.

This clonotype was picked up many times. CDR3 sequence (DNA): TGTGCCAGCAGGAATACAGGGGTTGGCTACACCTTC. Residues: CASRNTGVGYTF. This chain uses TRBV25-1 with TRBJ1-2; TRBD1 matches 7 bases. Germline CDR1 reads MGHDK; CDR2 reads SYGVNS. This CDR3 spans 12 amino acids. Unmatched junction bases numbered 5, after V lost 6 bases and J lost 7 bases.

This clonotype has ten or more counts. The chain uses TRBV28 and TRBJ2-2, with 8 bases aligning to TRBD2. Trimming cost V 10 bases and J 6 bases; bases outside gene matches: 10. This CDR3 region has 14 residues. Germline loops: CDR1 MDHEN, CDR2 SYDVKM. CDR3 sequence: CAILSGLVPGELFF. In DNA, the CDR3 is TGTGCCATCTTATCGGGACTAGTTCCCGGGGAGCTGTTTTTT. The variable domain in full, completed from reference TRBV28 and TRBJ2-2, reads DVKVTQSSRYLVKRTGEKVFLECVQDMDHENMFWYRQDPGLGLRLIYFSYDVKMKEKGDIPEGYSVSREKKERFSLILESASTNQTSMYLCAILSGLVPGELFFGEGSRLTVL.

The sample holds many counts of this clonotype. The V call is TRBV28, the J call TRBJ1-2; D gene uncertain. V was shortened by 8 bases and J by 13 bases, with 8 bases between the two germline ends. The CDR3 length is 8 residues. Per germline, CDR1 MDHEN and CDR2 SYDVKM. CDR3 region: CASGDLTF. CDR3 sequence (DNA): TGTGCCAGCGGCGATCTCACCTTC.

Here the CDR3 DNA reads TGTGCCACCAGTGATTCAGGGTACAATCAGCCCCAGCATTTT. As protein: CATSDSGYNQPQHF. This chain joins TRBV24-1 and TRBJ1-5, with D maybe TRBD1 (5 bases). This CDR3 has 14 amino acids. Trimming cost V 2 bases and J 3 bases, with 7 bases left between them. From germline, CDR1 is KGHDR and CDR2 SFDVKD.

In nucleotides, the CDR3 is TGTGCCAGCAGCCGCAGAGGACAGGGTCAAGAGACCCAGTACTTC. It specifies CASSRRGQGQETQYF. V gene TRBV28 combines with J gene TRBJ2-5; TRBD1 aligns across 8 bases. This CDR3 region has 15 residues. The J segment lost 2 bases and the V segment lost 6 bases, leaving 8 bases of the junction unmatched. Germline V gene sequence: CDR1 MDHEN, CDR2 SYDVKM.

This rearrangement joins TRBV2 to TRBJ1-2; D is unresolved. CDR1 and CDR2 from the germline V gene are SNHLY and FYNNEI. The germline V and J ends were trimmed by 8 bases and 5 bases, with 18 bases remaining between them. This CDR3 spans 14 amino acids. CDR3 in DNA: TGTGCCAGCGTACTCTCAGTGATGCCGTATGGCTACACCTTC. Its protein product is CASVLSVMPYGYTF. Full variable domain (outside the CDR3, taken from reference TRBV2 and TRBJ1-2): EPEVTQTPSHQVTQMGQEVILRCVPISNHLYFYWYRQILGQKVEFLVSFYNNEISEKSEIFDDQFSVERPDGSNFTLKIRSTKLEDSAMYFCASVLSVMPYGYTFGSGTRLTVV.

This clonotype was counted between two and nine times. This rearrangement joins TRBV28 to TRBJ2-5; 7 bases agree with TRBD1. The V gene's germline CDR1 is MDHEN and CDR2 SYDVKM. Trimming removed 9 bases from V and 3 bases from J; junction bases left unmatched: 10. CDR3 length equals 14 residues. The CDR3 loop is CASRPGGREETQYF. The CDR3 nucleotides read TGTGCCAGTCGGCCAGGGGGTCGTGAAGAGACCCAGTACTTC.

The rearrangement uses TRBV6-5 and TRBJ2-7; TRBD1 agrees at 9 bases. V was clipped by 4 bases and J by 4 bases; unmatched bases: 8. The CDR3 length is 15 residues. From germline, CDR1 is MNHEY and CDR2 SVGAGI. The CDR3 bases are TGTGCCAGCAGTTCTCAGGACAGGGGTCAGTACGAGCAGTACTTC. Its translation: CASSSQDRGQYEQYF.

This clonotype was picked up many times. The chain links TRBV28 to TRBJ1-5, with TRBD1 identical over 7 bases. Germline V gene data show CDR1 as MDHEN and CDR2 as SYDVKM. This CDR3 is built from 13 residues. Trimming took 10 bases from V and 5 from J; bases not matched to a gene: 8. In nucleotides, the CDR3 is TGTGCCACCAACAGGGGAATGGATCAGCCCCAGCATTTT. Its protein product is CATNRGMDQPQHF.

This clonotype has a handful of counts. Being one base from a much bigger clone, this may be a read error. This chain connects TRBV7-2 to TRBJ1-1; the D gene is possibly TRBD1 (5 bases). The CDR3 length is 15 residues. The germline gives CDR1 SGHTA, CDR2 FQGNSA. The CDR3 DNA reads as TGTGCCAGCGGCTTACGACGGAGGGGTGTACCTGAAGCTTTCTTT. The encoded protein is CASGLRRRGVPEAFF. Full variable domain (rest looked up from reference TRBV7-2 and TRBJ1-1): GAGVSQSPSNKVTEKGKDVELRCDPISGHTALYWYRQSLGQGLEFLIYFQGNSAPDKSGLPSDRFSAERTGGSVSTLTIQRTQQEDSAVYLCASGLRRRGVPEAFFGQGTRLTVV.

The rearrangement uses TRBV4-2 and TRBJ2-2; 9 bases match TRBD1. Germline V gene data show CDR1 as LGHNA and CDR2 as YNFKEQ. Germline trimming cut 9 bases from V and 7 bases from J; bases unmatched to any gene: 15. The CDR3 consists of 16 residues. CDR3 nucleotide sequence: TGTGCCAGTTACGGGACAGGGCCCTTTGGAGGCGGGGAGCTGTTTTTT. Translated, it gives CASYGTGPFGGGELFF.